The 20 T cell receptor beta chains listed next were all sequenced from one sample in a study of T-cell reconstitution after alpha-beta-depleted transplantation in children. Construction of the TCRbeta library involved unique molecular identifiers. TCRdb called the PCR reads again in MiXCR, with one record for every CDR3 protein. The table lists about 150,000 distinct CDR3 sequences, around 9% of them singletons. The specimen comprised PBMCs, mostly from graft donor cells, sampled 180 days after TCRalphabeta/CD19-depleted stem cell transplant. Receptors were obtained from a female patient aged 2 to 10 who had a stem cell transplant for congenital amegakaryocytic thrombocytopenia, so the T cells may come from the graft donor.

This clonotype has a count of ten or more. The rearrangement joins TRBV5-1 to TRBJ2-3; a possible D gene is TRBD2 (6 bases). The V and J ends lost 0 bases and 0 bases respectively, with 11 bases between them. The CDR3 consists of 16 residues. The germline gives CDR1 SGHRS, CDR2 YFSETQ. DNA for the CDR3: TGCGCCAGCAGCTTGGTATCAGCGGGTAGCACAGATACGCAGTATTTT. Its translation: CASSLVSAGSTDTQYF.

As concerns this clonotype: Possible read error: a much larger clone is one base away. This sequence joins TRBV28 and TRBJ2-4; a weak D match, TRBD1 (5 bases). There are 14 residues in the CDR3. CDR1 is MDHEN, CDR2 SYDVKM, per germline. The chain's CDR3 is CASSDSPAKNSQYF. The CDR3 DNA reads as TGTGCCAGCAGCGACAGTCCAGCCAAAAACAGTCAGTACTTC.

This clonotype occurred many times. DNA of the CDR3: TGCGCCAGCAGCCCAACAAGAGACACTGAAGCTTTCTTT. Its translation is CASSPTRDTEAFF. The chain combines TRBV5-1 with TRBJ1-1; no firm D call. CDR3 length equals 13 residues. Germline lookup yields CDR1 SGHRS and CDR2 YFSETQ. V lost 4 bases and J 3 bases, leaving 10 bases between the germline ends.

The V call is TRBV5-1, the J call TRBJ2-7; D is unresolved. The CDR3 loop spans 16 amino acids. Germline V gives CDR1 SGHRS, CDR2 YFSETQ. V was clipped by 4 bases and J by 2 bases, with 19 bases between them. CDR3 protein: CASSANEITRPYEQYF. CDR3 sequence (DNA): TGCGCCAGCAGCGCCAACGAGATCACCCGGCCCTACGAGCAGTACTTC.

CDR3 in DNA: TGCAGCGTCCTAACAGGGGCCCAGGGAACTTTCTTT. It translates to CSVLTGAQGTFF. J is TRBJ1-1 and V is TRBV29-1; TRBD1 matches at 7 bases. The germline gives CDR1 SQVTM, CDR2 ANQGSEA. With 6 bases clipped from V and 12 bases from J, the junction kept 13 bases outside the gene matches. The CDR3 consists of 12 residues.

The CDR3 nucleotides are TGCGCCAGCAGCTTGGTAGCGCCGACAGGGCGCCCAGCTCAAAACATTCAGTACTTC. It encodes CASSLVAPTGRPAQNIQYF. The V gene is TRBV5-1, the J gene TRBJ2-4, with 7 nucleotides matching TRBD1. J gave up 5 bases and V 0 bases, and 17 bases lay outside the gene matches. The CDR3 contains 19 residues. CDR1 is SGHRS, CDR2 YFSETQ, per germline.

Here the CDR3 DNA reads TGTGCCAGCAGCGTATATTCCGCTGAGCAGTTCTTC. Translation: CASSVYSAEQFF. The chain combines TRBV13 with TRBJ2-1; D gene unclear. V lost 5 bases to trimming and J lost 9 bases, with 11 bases between them. The germline V gene has CDR1 PRHDT and CDR2 FYEKMQ (reference sequence). The CDR3 runs to 12 residues. The full variable domain, rest sourced from reference TRBV13 and TRBJ2-1, is AAGVIQSPRHLIKEKRETATLKCYPIPRHDTVYWYQQGPGQDPQFLISFYEKMQSDKGSIPDRFSAQQFSDYHSELNMSSLELGDSALYFCASSVYSAEQFFGPGTRLTVL.

The chain links TRBV7-2 to TRBJ1-4, with D perhaps TRBD1 (6 bases). The ends were cut back, 1 base at V and 7 bases at J, with 13 bases in the middle. Looked up from germline, CDR1 is SGHTA and CDR2 is FQGNSA. The CDR3 is 15 amino acids. The CDR3 here is CASSLGGGIGEKLFF. CDR3 coding DNA: TGTGCCAGCAGCTTAGGAGGGGGGATTGGTGAAAAACTGTTTTTT.

The chain is built from TRBV7-9 and TRBJ1-4; 9 nucleotides agree with TRBD1. This CDR3 comprises 16 residues. V was pared by 5 bases and J by 10 bases, with 14 bases of the junction left unmatched. Germline lookup yields CDR1 SEHNR and CDR2 FQNEAQ (reference sequence). CDR3 sequence: CASSRTGGPLFGKLFF. The DNA of the CDR3 is TGTGCCAGCAGCCGTACAGGGGGCCCCCTGTTTGGAAAACTGTTTTTT.

This clonotype was counted at least ten times. The V gene is TRBV12-3 or TRBV12-4, the J gene TRBJ2-3; D is perhaps TRBD1 (5 bases). V was clipped by 4 bases and J by 6 bases, with 5 bases between them. CDR3 length: 11 amino acids. The CDR3 DNA reads as TGTGCCAGCAGTTACAGGGATACGCAGTATTTT. It yields the protein CASSYRDTQYF.

This chain joins TRBV5-1 and TRBJ2-7; tentative D call: TRBD1 (5 bases). Germline V gene sequence: CDR1 SGHRS, CDR2 YFSETQ. Trimming took 3 bases from V and 4 from J, leaving 17 bases between them. CDR3 length: 15 residues. CDR3 bases: TGCGCCAGCAGCTCCGGGCAGGGTCCGACGTACGAGCAGTACTTC. It specifies CASSSGQGPTYEQYF. The full variable domain, rest sourced from reference TRBV5-1 and TRBJ2-7, is KAGVTQTPRYLIKTRGQQVTLSCSPISGHRSVSWYQQTPGQGLQFLFEYFSETQRNKGNFPGRFSGRQFSNSRSEMNVSTLELGDSALYLCASSSGQGPTYEQYFGPGTRLTVT.

This chain's CDR3 is CSARIAGASYEQYF. The DNA of the CDR3 is TGCAGTGCTAGAATAGCGGGGGCCTCCTACGAGCAGTACTTC. The chain links TRBV20-1 to TRBJ2-7; TRBD2 aligns across 9 bases. Germline V gene data show CDR1 as DFQATT and CDR2 as SNEGSKA (reference sequence). This CDR3 has 14 amino acids. The ends lost 2 bases at V and 0 bases at J; junction bases unmatched: 2.

The rearrangement uses TRBV30 and TRBJ2-7, with unresolved D. V was pared by 2 bases and J by 0 bases, with 11 bases between. This CDR3 contains 14 residues. Germline V gene data show CDR1 as GTSNPN and CDR2 as SVGIG (reference sequence). CDR3: CAWSPQLASYEQYF. The DNA of the CDR3 is TGTGCCTGGAGTCCACAGCTTGCCTCCTACGAGCAGTACTTC.

The CDR3 reads CASSPSGQGFEKLFF. Here the CDR3 DNA reads TGTGCCAGCTCACCATCGGGACAGGGGTTTGAAAAACTGTTTTTT. The chain combines TRBV18 with TRBJ1-4, with TRBD1 matching over 10 bases. V shed 2 bases and J 7 bases; nucleotides not matched to a gene: 4. Per germline, CDR1 KGHSH and CDR2 LQKENI. The CDR3 covers 15 residues.

This clonotype occurred many times. The V gene is TRBV3-1, the J gene TRBJ1-4; D may be TRBD1 (6 bases). Trimming removed 4 bases at V and 3 bases at J, with 15 bases between. Germline CDR1 reads LGHDT; CDR2 reads YNNKEL (reference sequence). This CDR3 region has 16 residues. The CDR3 loop reads CASSLRDNSANEKLFF. CDR3 DNA: TGTGCCAGCAGCCTCCGGGACAACTCGGCTAATGAAAAACTGTTTTTT.

This clonotype was counted many times. The CDR3 coding sequence is TGCGCCAGCAGCCCCGAGGACAGGGGCGGGTACAATGAGCAGTTCTTC. Its translation is CASSPEDRGGYNEQFF. The chain carries TRBV4-1 and TRBJ2-1; 9 nucleotides agree with TRBD1. The CDR3 is 16 residues long. The junction had 8 bases not matched to a gene; V was cut back by 4 bases and J by 4 bases. Looked up from germline, CDR1 is MGHRA and CDR2 is YSYEKL.

As regards this clonotype: This sequence may be a read error, since a much larger clone differs from it by one base. This rearrangement joins TRBV6-5 to TRBJ1-4; possibly TRBD1 for D (6 bases). The CDR3 has 15 residues. Per germline, CDR1 MNHEY and CDR2 SVGAGI. The DNA of the CDR3 is TGTGCCAGCAGTTACTCGTTAGGGGGTAATGTAAAACTGTTTTTT. It specifies CASSYSLGGNVKLFF.

The table lists this clonotype with a few counts. The rearrangement links TRBV11-2 to TRBJ2-3; 9 bases are a match to TRBD2. The V gene end was trimmed by 1 base and the J gene end by 4 bases; junction bases not matched to a gene: 3. The germline V gene has CDR1 SGHAT and CDR2 FQNNGV. There are 15 residues in the CDR3. The CDR3 DNA follows: TGTGCCAGCAGCTTAGGCGGGAGGGGTCCAGATACGCAGTATTTT. Translation: CASSLGGRGPDTQYF.

On this clonotype: One base away lies a much larger clone, so this may be a sequencing read error. A read error is likely, as this CDR3 ends without the conserved phenylalanine or tryptophan. J is TRBJ2-7 and V is TRBV5-1; D uncertain. V lost 0 bases and J 0 bases, leaving 16 bases between the germline ends. The germline gives CDR1 SGHRS, CDR2 YFSETQ. CDR3 length: 17 amino acids. The CDR3 region is CASSLGSVGWSSYEQYL. DNA for the CDR3: TGCGCCAGCAGCTTGGGAAGTGTGGGGTGGAGCTCCTACGAGCAGTACCTC.

This clonotype was seen repeatedly, ten times or more. This rearrangement joins TRBV10-3 to TRBJ2-7, with D uncertain. Germline V CDR1 and CDR2: ENHRY, SYGVKD. V lost 7 bases to trimming and J lost 0 bases, with 10 bases between them. This CDR3 spans 13 amino acids. CDR3 DNA sequence: TGTGCCATCAAGGCCCATGGCTCCTACGAGCAGTACTTC. Translating gives CAIKAHGSYEQYF.